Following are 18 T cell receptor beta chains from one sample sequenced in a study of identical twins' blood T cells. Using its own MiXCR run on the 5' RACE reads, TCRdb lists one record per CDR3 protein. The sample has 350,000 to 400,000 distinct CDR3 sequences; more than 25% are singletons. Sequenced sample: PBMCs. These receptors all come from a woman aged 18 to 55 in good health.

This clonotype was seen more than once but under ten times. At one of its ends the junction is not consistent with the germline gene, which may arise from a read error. CDR3 protein: CASSGTGTSNRPQHF. The CDR3 DNA follows: TGTGCCAGCAGTGGGACAGGGACGAGCAATCGGCCCCAGCATTTT. The chain employs TRBV2 and TRBJ1-5, with 8 bases fitting TRBD1. The CDR3 is 15 residues long. Germline CDR1 reads SNHLY; CDR2 reads FYNNEI.

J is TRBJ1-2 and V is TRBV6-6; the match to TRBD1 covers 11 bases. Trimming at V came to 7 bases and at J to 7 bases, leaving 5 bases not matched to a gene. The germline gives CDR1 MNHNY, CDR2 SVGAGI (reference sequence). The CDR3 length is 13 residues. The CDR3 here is CASNGQGAIGYTF. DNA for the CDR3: TGTGCCAGCAACGGACAGGGGGCGATTGGCTACACCTTC.

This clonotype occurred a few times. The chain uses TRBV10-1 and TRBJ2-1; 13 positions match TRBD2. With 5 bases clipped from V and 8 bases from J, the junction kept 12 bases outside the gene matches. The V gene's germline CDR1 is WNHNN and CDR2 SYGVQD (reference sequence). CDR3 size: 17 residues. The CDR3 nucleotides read TGCGCCAGCAGTTCCGGGACTAGCGGGGTGAGTGGCCATGAGCAGTTCTTC. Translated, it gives CASSSGTSGVSGHEQFF.

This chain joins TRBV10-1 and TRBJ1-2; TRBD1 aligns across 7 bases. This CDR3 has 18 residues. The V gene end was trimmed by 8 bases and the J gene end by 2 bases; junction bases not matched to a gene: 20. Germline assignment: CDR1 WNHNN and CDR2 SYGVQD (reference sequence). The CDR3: CASGEPGQPWRTNYGYTF. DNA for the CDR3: TGCGCCAGCGGAGAACCGGGACAGCCTTGGCGTACCAACTATGGCTACACCTTC.

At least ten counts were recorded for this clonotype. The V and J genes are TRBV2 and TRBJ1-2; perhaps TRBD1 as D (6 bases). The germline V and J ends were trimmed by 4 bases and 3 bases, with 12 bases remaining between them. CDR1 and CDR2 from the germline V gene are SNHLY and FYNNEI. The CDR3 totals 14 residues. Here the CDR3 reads CASSVWGGDYGYTF. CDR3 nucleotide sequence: TGTGCCAGCAGTGTATGGGGGGGCGACTATGGCTACACCTTC.

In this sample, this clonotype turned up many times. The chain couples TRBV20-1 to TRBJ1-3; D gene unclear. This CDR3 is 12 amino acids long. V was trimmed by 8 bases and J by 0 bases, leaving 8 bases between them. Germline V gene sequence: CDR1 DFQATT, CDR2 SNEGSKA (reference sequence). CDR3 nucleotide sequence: TGCAGTTGCGGATCCTCTGGAAACACCATATATTTT. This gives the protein CSCGSSGNTIYF.

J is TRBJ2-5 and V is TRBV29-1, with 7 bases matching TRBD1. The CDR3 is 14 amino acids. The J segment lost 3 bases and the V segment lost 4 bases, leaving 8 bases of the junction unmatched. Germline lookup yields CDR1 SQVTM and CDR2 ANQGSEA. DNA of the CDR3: TGCAGCGTTGTCCCTGGGACAGTTAAAGAGACCCAGTACTTC. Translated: CSVVPGTVKETQYF.

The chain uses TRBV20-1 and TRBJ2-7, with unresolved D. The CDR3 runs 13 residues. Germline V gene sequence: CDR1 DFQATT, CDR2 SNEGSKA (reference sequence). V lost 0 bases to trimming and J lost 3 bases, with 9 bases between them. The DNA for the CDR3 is TGCAGTGCTAGAGATGGCTGGGACTACGAGCAGTACTTC. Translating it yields CSARDGWDYEQYF.

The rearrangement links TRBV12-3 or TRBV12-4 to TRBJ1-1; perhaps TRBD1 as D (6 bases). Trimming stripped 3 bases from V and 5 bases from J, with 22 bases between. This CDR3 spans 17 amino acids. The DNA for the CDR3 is TGTGCCAGCAGTTTCCCCTTATCGAAACAGGGTAGGACTGAAGCTTTCTTT. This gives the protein CASSFPLSKQGRTEAFF.

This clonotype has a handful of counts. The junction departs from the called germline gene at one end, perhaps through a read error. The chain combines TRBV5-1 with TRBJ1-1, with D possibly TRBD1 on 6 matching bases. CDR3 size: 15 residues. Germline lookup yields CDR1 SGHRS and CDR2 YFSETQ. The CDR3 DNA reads TGCGCCAGCAGGTTGGATGGGGGCTCGAACACTGAAGCTTTCTTT. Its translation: CASRLDGGSNTEAFF.

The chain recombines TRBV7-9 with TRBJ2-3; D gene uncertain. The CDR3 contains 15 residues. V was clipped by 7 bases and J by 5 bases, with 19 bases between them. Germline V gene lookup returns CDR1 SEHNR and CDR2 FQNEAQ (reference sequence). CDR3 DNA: TGTGCCAGCACCCTCAGAGGAGATCCCCTAGATACGCAGTATTTT. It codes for CASTLRGDPLDTQYF.

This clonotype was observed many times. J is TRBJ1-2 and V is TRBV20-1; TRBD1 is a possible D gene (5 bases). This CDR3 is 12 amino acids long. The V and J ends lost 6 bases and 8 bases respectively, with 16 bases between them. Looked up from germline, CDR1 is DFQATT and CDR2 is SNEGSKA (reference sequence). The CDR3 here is CSALTGGRGYTF. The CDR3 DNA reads TGCAGTGCCCTTACGGGGGGACGAGGCTACACCTTC.

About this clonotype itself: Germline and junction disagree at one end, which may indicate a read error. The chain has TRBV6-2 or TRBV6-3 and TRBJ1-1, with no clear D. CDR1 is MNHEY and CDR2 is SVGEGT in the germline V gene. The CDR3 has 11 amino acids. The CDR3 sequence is CATGQNTESFF. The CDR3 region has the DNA TGTGCCACGGGCCAGAACACTGAATCTTTCTTT.

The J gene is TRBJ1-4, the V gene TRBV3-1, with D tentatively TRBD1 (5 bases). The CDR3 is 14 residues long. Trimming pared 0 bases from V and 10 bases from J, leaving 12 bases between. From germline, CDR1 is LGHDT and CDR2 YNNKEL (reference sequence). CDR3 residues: CASSQEWITGKLFF. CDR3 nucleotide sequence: TGTGCCAGCAGCCAAGAGTGGATAACAGGAAAACTGTTTTTT.

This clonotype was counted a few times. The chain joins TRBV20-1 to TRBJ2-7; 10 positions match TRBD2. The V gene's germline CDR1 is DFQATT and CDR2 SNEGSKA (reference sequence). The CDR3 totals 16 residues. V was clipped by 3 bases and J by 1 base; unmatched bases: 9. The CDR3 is CSASDYLAGASYEQYF. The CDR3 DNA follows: TGCAGTGCTAGCGACTACCTAGCGGGGGCTTCCTACGAGCAGTACTTC.

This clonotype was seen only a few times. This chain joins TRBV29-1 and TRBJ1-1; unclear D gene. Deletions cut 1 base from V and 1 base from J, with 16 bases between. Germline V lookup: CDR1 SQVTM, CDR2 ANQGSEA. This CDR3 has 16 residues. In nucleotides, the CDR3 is TGCAGCGTTGAAGGGTTGGGTCGGGTCGGGAACACTGAAGCTTTCTTT. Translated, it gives CSVEGLGRVGNTEAFF.

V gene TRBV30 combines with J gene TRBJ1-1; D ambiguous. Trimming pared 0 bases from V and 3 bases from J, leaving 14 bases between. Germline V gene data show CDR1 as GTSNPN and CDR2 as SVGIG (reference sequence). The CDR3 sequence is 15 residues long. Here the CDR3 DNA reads TGTGCCTGGAGTGTACTGAGTTGGCCGGACACTGAAGCTTTCTTT. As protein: CAWSVLSWPDTEAFF.

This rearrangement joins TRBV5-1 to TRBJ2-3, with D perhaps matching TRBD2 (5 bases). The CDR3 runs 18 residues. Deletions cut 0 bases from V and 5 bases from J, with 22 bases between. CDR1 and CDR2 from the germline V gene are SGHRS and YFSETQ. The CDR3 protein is CASSLAIIPFAGRDTQYF. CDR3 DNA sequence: TGCGCCAGCAGCTTGGCCATTATCCCCTTCGCGGGTAGAGATACGCAGTATTTT.